The rows below give T cell receptor beta chains drawn from one sample of a study of blood T cell repertoires in COVID-19. Profiling relied on immunoSEQ multiplex PCR, and the TCRdb table lists in-frame clones only, not all of them. This table has some 120,000 clones, roughly 88% appearing once. Sequences were obtained from peripheral blood. The receptors shown here come from a human donor in a cohort sampled during active COVID-19. Each CDR3 is given with its conserved first and last residue. A D gene is named only where the DNA matches it firmly. Size values are once, few and many counts, or a class for expanded clones, and some rows have none.

J gene: TRBJ1-1; V gene: TRBV7-2; D gene: TRBD1; clone size: once; CDR3 protein: CASSLTGEYTEAFF; CDR3 DNA: TGTGCCAGCAGCTTAACAGGGGAGTACACTGAAGCTTTCTTT
J gene: TRBJ2-7; V gene: TRBV7-2; D gene: .; clone size: .; CDR3 protein: CASSPVRGSQYEQYF; CDR3 DNA: TGTGCCAGCAGCCCCGTTAGGGGGAGTCAGTACGAGCAGTACTTC
J gene: TRBJ2-7; V gene: TRBV27; D gene: TRBD2; clone size: .; CDR3 protein: CASSLLGLAGDPLIYEQYF; CDR3 DNA: TGTGCCAGCAGTTTATTGGGGCTAGCGGGAGACCCTTTGATATACGAGCAGTACTTC
J gene: TRBJ2-2; V gene: TRBV27; D gene: .; clone size: .; CDR3 protein: CASLSRRTDNTGELFF; CDR3 DNA: TGTGCCAGCCTCTCCCGCCGGACAGACAACACCGGGGAGCTGTTTTTT
J gene: TRBJ2-1; V gene: TRBV7-2; D gene: .; clone size: .; CDR3 protein: CASPSPGVRYNEQFF; CDR3 DNA: TGTGCCAGCCCCTCACCCGGGGTTCGCTACAATGAGCAGTTCTTC
J gene: TRBJ2-3; V gene: TRBV14; D gene: .; clone size: .; CDR3 protein: CASSQDPVRGHTQYF; CDR3 DNA: TGTGCCAGCAGCCAAGATCCGGTGAGAGGGCATACGCAGTATTTT
J gene: TRBJ2-5; V gene: TRBV5-4; D gene: .; clone size: .; CDR3 protein: CASSPPGDETQYF; CDR3 DNA: TGTGCCAGCAGCCCCCCGGGAGACGAGACCCAGTACTTC
J gene: TRBJ1-1; V gene: TRBV18; D gene: TRBD1; clone size: .; CDR3 protein: CASSSTGGPKNTEAFF; CDR3 DNA: TGTGCCAGCTCATCGACAGGGGGCCCGAAGAACACTGAAGCTTTCTTT
J gene: TRBJ1-4; V gene: TRBV7-9; D gene: .; clone size: few; CDR3 protein: CASSLVPGISLNEKLFF; CDR3 DNA: TGTGCCAGCAGCTTAGTTCCAGGGATTAGCCTCAATGAAAAACTGTTTTTT
J gene: TRBJ2-1; V gene: TRBV9; D gene: .; clone size: .; CDR3 protein: CASSVVGSSYNEQFF; CDR3 DNA: TGTGCCAGCAGCGTAGTCGGTAGCTCCTACAATGAGCAGTTCTTC
J gene: TRBJ2-7; V gene: TRBV12-3/TRBV12-4; D gene: .; clone size: .; CDR3 protein: CASSPESGYEQYF; CDR3 DNA: TGTGCCAGCAGTCCGGAATCAGGCTACGAGCAGTACTTC
J gene: TRBJ1-2; V gene: TRBV4-3; D gene: .; clone size: .; CDR3 protein: CASSPGRRADSVFVGYTF; CDR3 DNA: TGCGCCAGCAGCCCAGGAAGGAGGGCCGATTCTGTTTTTGTTGGCTACACCTTC
J gene: TRBJ2-1; V gene: TRBV11-3; D gene: .; clone size: .; CDR3 protein: CASSLASVNEQFF; CDR3 DNA: TGTGCCAGCAGCTTAGCAAGCGTCAATGAGCAGTTCTTC
J gene: TRBJ2-7; V gene: TRBV19; D gene: .; clone size: .; CDR3 protein: CASSTSGFPYEQYF; CDR3 DNA: TGTGCCAGTAGTACATCAGGTTTCCCCTACGAGCAGTACTTC
J gene: TRBJ2-3; V gene: TRBV12-3/TRBV12-4; D gene: .; clone size: .; CDR3 protein: CASRGGDTQYF; CDR3 DNA: TGTGCCAGCAGAGGGGGAGATACGCAGTATTTT
J gene: TRBJ2-7; V gene: TRBV6-2/TRBV6-3; D gene: TRBD2; clone size: .; CDR3 protein: CASSLRLAGSSSYEQYF; CDR3 DNA: TGTGCCAGCAGCCTAAGACTAGCGGGGTCGAGCTCCTACGAGCAGTACTTC
J gene: TRBJ2-7; V gene: TRBV19; D gene: .; clone size: .; CDR3 protein: CASSRQGPTEQYF; CDR3 DNA: TGTGCCAGTAGTAGGCAGGGGCCAACCGAGCAGTACTTC
J gene: TRBJ1-5; V gene: TRBV6-4; D gene: TRBD1; clone size: .; CDR3 protein: CASSEGQLNQPQHF; CDR3 DNA: TGTGCCAGCAGTGAGGGACAGCTAAATCAGCCCCAGCATTTT
J gene: TRBJ2-4; V gene: TRBV30; D gene: TRBD2; clone size: .; CDR3 protein: CAWSVKGSGSYIQYF; CDR3 DNA: TGTGCCTGGAGTGTAAAGGGTAGCGGGAGTTACATTCAGTACTTC
J gene: TRBJ2-1; V gene: TRBV7-2; D gene: .; clone size: .; CDR3 protein: CASTSGLYNEQFF; CDR3 DNA: TGTGCCAGCACCAGCGGGCTTTACAATGAGCAGTTCTTC
J gene: TRBJ1-1; V gene: TRBV21-1; D gene: .; clone size: .; CDR3 protein: CASSKGYRSMNTEAFF; CDR3 DNA: TGTGCCAGCAGCAAAGGCTACAGGAGTATGAACACTGAAGCTTTCTTT